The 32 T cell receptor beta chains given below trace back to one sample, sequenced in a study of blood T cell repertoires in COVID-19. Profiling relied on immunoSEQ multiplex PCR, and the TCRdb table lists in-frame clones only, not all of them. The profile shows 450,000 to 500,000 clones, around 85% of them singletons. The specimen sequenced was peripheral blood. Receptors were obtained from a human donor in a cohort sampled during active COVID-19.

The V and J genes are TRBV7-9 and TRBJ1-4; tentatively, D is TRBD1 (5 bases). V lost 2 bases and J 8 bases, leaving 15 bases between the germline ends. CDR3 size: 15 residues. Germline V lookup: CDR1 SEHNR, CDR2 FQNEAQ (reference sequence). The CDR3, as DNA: TGTGCCAGCAGCTTATCAGTGCAGGGAGGAGAAAAACTGTTTTTT. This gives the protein CASSLSVQGGEKLFF.

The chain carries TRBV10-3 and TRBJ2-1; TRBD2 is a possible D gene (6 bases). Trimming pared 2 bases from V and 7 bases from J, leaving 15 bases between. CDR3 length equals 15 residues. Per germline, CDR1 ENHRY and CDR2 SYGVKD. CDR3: CAISEPGVGDNEQFF. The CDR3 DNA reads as TGTGCCATCAGTGAGCCGGGAGTAGGAGATAATGAGCAGTTCTTC.

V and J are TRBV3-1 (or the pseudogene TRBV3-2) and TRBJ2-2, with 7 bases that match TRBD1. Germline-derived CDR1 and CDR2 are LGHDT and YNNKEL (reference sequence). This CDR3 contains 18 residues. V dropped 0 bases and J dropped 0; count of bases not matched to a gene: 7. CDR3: CASSQEDRVRANTGELFF. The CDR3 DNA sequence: TGTGCCAGCAGCCAAGAAGACAGGGTAAGAGCGAACACCGGGGAGCTGTTTTTT.

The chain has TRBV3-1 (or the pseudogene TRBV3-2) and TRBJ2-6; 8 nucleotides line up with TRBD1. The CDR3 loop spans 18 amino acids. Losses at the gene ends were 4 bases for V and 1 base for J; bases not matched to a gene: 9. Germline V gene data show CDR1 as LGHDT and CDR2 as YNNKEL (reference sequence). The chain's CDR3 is CASSPDRVRQSGANVLTF. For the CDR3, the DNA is TGTGCCAGCAGCCCGGACAGGGTGCGACAATCTGGGGCCAACGTCCTGACTTTC.

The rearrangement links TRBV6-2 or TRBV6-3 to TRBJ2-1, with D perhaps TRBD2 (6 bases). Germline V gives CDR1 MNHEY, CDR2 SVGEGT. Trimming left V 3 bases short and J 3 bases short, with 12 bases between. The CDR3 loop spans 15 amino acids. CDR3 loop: CASSYAGLFYNEQFF. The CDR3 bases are TGTGCCAGCAGTTATGCGGGGCTTTTCTACAATGAGCAGTTCTTC.

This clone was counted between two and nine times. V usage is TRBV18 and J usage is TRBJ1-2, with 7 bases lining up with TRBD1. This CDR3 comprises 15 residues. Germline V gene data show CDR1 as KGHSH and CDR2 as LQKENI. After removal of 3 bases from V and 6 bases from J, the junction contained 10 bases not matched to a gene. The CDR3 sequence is CASSPPTGPFDGYTF. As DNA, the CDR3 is TGTGCCAGCTCACCCCCGACAGGGCCGTTCGATGGCTACACCTTC.

CDR3 nucleotide sequence: TGTGCCAGTAGAGTATGGGACAGACTGAACACTGAAGCTTTCTTT. It yields the protein CASRVWDRLNTEAFF. This chain joins TRBV19 and TRBJ1-1, with 7 bases identical to TRBD1. This CDR3 region has 15 residues. From germline, CDR1 is LNHDA and CDR2 SQIVND (reference sequence). The V gene end was trimmed by 6 bases and the J gene end by 0 bases; junction bases not matched to a gene: 7. The entire variable domain, with the rest obtained from reference TRBV19 and TRBJ1-1, is as follows: DGGITQSPKYLFRKEGQNVTLSCEQNLNHDAMYWYRQDPGQGLRLIYYSQIVNDFQKGDIAEGYSVSREKKESFPLTVTSAQKNPTAFYLCASRVWDRLNTEAFFGQGTRLTVV.

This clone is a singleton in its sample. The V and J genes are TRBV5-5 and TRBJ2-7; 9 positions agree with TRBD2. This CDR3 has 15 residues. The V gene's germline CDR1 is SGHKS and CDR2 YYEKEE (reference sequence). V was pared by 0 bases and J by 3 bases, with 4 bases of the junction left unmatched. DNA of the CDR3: TGTGCCAGCAGCTTGGGACTAGCGGTCCTCTACGAGCAGTACTTC. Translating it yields CASSLGLAVLYEQYF. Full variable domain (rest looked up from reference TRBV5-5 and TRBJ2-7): DAGVTQSPTHLIKTRGQQVTLRCSPISGHKSVSWYQQVLGQGPQFIFQYYEKEERGRGNFPDRFSARQFPNYSSELNVNALLLGDSALYLCASSLGLAVLYEQYFGPGTRLTVT.

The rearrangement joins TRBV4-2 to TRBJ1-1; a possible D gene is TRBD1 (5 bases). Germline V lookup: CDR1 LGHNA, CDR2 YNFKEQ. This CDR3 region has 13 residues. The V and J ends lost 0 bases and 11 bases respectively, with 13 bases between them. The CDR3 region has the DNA TGTGCCAGCAGCCAAGATAGGGCGGGGGAGGCTTTCTTT. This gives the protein CASSQDRAGEAFF.

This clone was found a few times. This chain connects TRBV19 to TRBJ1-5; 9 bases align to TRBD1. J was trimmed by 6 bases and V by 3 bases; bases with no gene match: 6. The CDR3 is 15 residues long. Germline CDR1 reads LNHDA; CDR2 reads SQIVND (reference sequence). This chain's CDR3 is CASSMGQGGGQPQHF. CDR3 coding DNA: TGTGCCAGTAGTATGGGACAGGGAGGAGGTCAGCCCCAGCATTTT.

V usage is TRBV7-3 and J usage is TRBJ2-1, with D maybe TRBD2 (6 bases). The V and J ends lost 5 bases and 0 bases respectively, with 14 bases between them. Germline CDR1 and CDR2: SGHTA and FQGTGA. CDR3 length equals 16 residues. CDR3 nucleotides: TGTGCCAGCAGCCCCACTAGCACCACCTCCTACAATGAGCAGTTCTTC. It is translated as CASSPTSTTSYNEQFF. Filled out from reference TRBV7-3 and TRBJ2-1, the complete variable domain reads GAGVSQTPSNKVTEKGKYVELRCDPISGHTALYWYRQSLGQGPEFLIYFQGTGAADDSGLPNDRFFAVRPEGSVSTLKIQRTERGDSAVYLCASSPTSTTSYNEQFFGPGTRLTVL.

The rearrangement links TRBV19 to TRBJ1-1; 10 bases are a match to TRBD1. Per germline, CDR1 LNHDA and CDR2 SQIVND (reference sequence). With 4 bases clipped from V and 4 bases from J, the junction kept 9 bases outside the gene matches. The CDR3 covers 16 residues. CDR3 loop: CASSNGDRGGGTEAFF. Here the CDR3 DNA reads TGTGCCAGTAGTAACGGGGACAGGGGAGGGGGCACTGAAGCTTTCTTT.

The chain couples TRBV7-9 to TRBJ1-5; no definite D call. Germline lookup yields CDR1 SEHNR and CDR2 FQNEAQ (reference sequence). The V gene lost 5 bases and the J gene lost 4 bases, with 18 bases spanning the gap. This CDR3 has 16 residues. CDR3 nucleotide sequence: TGTGCCAGCAGCCCCCGAGAGGCCACTTCTAATCAGCCCCAGCATTTT. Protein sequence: CASSPREATSNQPQHF.

CDR3 amino acids: CASSVRPGENTEAFF. In nucleotides, the CDR3 is TGTGCCAGCAGCGTCCGCCCAGGCGAGAACACTGAAGCTTTCTTT. The chain recombines TRBV9 with TRBJ1-1; D gene unclear. This CDR3 region has 15 residues. Germline V gene sequence: CDR1 SGDLS, CDR2 YYNGEE. The ends were cut back, 2 bases at V and 1 base at J, with 12 bases in the middle.

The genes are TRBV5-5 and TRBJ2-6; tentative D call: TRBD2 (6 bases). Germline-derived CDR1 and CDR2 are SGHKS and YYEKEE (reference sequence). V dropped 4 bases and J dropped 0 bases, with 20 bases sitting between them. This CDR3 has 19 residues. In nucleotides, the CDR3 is TGTGCCAGCAGCCCGTTTGGGAGGAAGACGTTCTCTGGGGCCAACGTCCTGACTTTC. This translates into CASSPFGRKTFSGANVLTF.

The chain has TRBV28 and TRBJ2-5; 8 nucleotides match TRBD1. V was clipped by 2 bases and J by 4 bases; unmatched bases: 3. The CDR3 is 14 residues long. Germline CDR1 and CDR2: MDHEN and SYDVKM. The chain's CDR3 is CASSLAGGRETQYF. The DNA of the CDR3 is TGTGCCAGCAGTTTAGCAGGGGGCCGAGAGACCCAGTACTTC.

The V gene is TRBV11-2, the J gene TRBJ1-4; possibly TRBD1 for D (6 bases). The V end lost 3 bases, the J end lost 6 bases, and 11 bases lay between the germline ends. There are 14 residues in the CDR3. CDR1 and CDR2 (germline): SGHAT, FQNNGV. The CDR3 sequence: CASSFAGADEKLFF. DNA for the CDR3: TGTGCCAGCAGCTTCGCAGGGGCCGATGAAAAACTGTTTTTT.

The CDR3 region has the DNA TGTGCCAGTAGTTATTACAGGGAAGACACTGAAGCTTTCTTT. Translating gives CASSYYREDTEAFF. This chain links TRBV19 with TRBJ1-1, with D tentatively TRBD1 (6 bases). V was shortened by 5 bases and J by 3 bases, with 13 bases between the two germline ends. This CDR3 has 14 residues. In germline, CDR1 is LNHDA, CDR2 SQIVND (reference sequence).

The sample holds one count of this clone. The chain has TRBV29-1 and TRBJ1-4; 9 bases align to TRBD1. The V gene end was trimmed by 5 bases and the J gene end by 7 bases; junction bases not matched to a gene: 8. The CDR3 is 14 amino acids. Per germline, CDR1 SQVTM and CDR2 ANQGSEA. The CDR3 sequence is CSVKNPGQGEKLFF. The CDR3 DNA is TGCAGCGTTAAGAACCCGGGACAGGGTGAAAAACTGTTTTTT.

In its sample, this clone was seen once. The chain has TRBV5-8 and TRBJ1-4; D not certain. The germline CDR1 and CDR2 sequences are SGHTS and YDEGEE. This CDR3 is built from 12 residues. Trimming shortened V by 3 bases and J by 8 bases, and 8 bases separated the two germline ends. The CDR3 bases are TGTGCCAGCAGCTCCAAAGCGGAAAAACTGTTTTTT. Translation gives CASSSKAEKLFF. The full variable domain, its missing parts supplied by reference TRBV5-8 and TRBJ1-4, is EAGVTQSPTHLIKTRGQQATLRCSPISGHTSVYWYQQALGLGLQFLLWYDEGEERNRGNFPPRFSGRQFPNYSSELNVNALELEDSALYLCASSSKAEKLFFGSGTQLSVL.

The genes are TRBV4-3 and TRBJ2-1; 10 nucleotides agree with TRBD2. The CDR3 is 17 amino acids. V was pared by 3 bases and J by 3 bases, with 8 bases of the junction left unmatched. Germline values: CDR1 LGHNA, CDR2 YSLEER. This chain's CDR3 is CASSQDLLAGHYNEQFF. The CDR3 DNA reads TGCGCCAGCAGCCAGGACCTACTAGCGGGACACTACAATGAGCAGTTCTTC.

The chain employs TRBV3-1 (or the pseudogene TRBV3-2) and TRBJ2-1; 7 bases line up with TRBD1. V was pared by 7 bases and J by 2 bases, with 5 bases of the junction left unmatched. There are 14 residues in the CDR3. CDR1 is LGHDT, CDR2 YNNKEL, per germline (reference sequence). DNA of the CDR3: TGTGCCAGCACCTCGACAGGGCCCTACAATGAGCAGTTCTTC. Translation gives CASTSTGPYNEQFF.

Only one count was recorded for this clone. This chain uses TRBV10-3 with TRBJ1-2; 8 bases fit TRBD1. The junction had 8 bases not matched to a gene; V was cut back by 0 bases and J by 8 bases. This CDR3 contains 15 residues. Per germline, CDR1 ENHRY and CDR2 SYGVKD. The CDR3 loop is CAISESHLTGEGYTF. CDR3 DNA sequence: TGTGCCATCAGTGAGTCTCACCTGACAGGGGAGGGCTACACCTTC.

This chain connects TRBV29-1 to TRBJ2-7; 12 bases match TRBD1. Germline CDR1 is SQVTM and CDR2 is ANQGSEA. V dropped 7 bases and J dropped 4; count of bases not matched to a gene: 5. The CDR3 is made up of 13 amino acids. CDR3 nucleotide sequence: TGCAGCGCTGGGACAGGGGGCTTTTACGAGCAGTACTTC. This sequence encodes CSAGTGGFYEQYF.

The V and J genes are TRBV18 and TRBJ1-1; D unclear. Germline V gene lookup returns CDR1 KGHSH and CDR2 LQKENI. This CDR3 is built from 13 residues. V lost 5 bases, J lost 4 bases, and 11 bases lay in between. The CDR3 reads CASSFLSGTEAFF. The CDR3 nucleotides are TGTGCCAGCTCATTTCTCTCGGGCACTGAAGCTTTCTTT.

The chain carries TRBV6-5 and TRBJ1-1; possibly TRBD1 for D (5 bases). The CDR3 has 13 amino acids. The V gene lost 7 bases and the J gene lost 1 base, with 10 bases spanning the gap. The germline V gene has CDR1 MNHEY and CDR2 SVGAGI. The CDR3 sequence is CASIDRANTEAFF. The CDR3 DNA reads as TGTGCCAGCATCGACAGAGCGAACACTGAAGCTTTCTTT.

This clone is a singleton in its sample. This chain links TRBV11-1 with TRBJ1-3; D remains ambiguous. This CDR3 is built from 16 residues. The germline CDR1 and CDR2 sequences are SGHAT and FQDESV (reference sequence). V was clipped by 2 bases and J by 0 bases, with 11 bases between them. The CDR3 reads CASSLTTTFSGNTIYF. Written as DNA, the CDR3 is TGTGCCAGCAGCTTAACGACGACATTCTCTGGAAACACCATATATTTT.

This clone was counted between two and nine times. This CDR3 is CASSQSGNTIYF. The CDR3 DNA reads as TGTGCCAGCAGTCAGTCTGGAAACACCATATATTTT. V usage is TRBV12-3 or TRBV12-4 and J usage is TRBJ1-3; D uncertain. The CDR3 is made up of 12 amino acids. Trimming pared 5 bases from V and 1 base from J, leaving 3 bases between.

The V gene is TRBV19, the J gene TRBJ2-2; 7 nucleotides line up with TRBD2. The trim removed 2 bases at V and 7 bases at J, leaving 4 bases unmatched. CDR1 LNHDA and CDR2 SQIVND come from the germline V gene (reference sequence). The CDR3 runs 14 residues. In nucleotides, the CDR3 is TGTGCCAGTAGTATACCTAGCGGCGGCGGGGAGCTGTTTTTT. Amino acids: CASSIPSGGGELFF.

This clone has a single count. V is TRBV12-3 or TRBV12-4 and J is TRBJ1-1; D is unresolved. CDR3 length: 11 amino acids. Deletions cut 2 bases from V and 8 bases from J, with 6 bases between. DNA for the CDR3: TGTGCCAGCAGTTTATCCTCCGAAGCTTTCTTT. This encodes CASSLSSEAFF.

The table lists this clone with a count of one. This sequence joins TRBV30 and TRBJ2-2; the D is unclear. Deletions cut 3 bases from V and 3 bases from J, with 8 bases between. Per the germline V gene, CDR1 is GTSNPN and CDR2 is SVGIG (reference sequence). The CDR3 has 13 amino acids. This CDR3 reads CAWSLDYTGELFF. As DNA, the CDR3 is TGTGCCTGGAGCCTAGATTACACCGGGGAGCTGTTTTTT.

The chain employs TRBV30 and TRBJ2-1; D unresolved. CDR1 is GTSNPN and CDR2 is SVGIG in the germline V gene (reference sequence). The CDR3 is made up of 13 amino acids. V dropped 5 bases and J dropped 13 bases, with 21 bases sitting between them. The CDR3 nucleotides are TGTGCCTGGGGAGCCCCTTATTCCGGGTATCAGTTCTTC. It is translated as CAWGAPYSGYQFF.